Listed below are T cell receptor beta chains from one sample, sequenced in a study of spatial heterogeneity in lung cancer. One entry per CDR3 protein, called by TCRdb with MiXCR from the 5' RACE reads. The sample includes 40,000 to 45,000 distinct CDR3 sequences, approximately 13% of them seen just once. The sample in question was PBMCs, obtained at surgery. Source of these receptors: a male donor with early-stage non-small cell lung cancer. The CDR3 runs from the conserved cysteine through the conserved F or W. A D gene is named only where the DNA matches it firmly. Only some rows state a clone size, as once, few, many or a class for expanded clones.

V gene,clone size,D gene,J gene,CDR3 DNA,CDR3 protein
TRBV3-1,.,.,TRBJ1-6,TGTGCCAGCAGCCCTCGCGCCGGAAATTCACCCCTCCACTTT,CASSPRAGNSPLHF
TRBV10-3,many,.,TRBJ2-3,TGTGCCATCAGTGATCGGCAAGGCACAGATACGCAGTATTTT,CAISDRQGTDTQYF
TRBV5-1,.,.,TRBJ2-7,TGCGCCAGCAGCGGGGGCGTTCGGTACGAGCAGTACTTC,CASSGGVRYEQYF
TRBV25-1,many,TRBD2,TRBJ2-7,TGTGCCAGCAGCAATGGACTAGCGGATACCTCTACGAAGCAGTACTTC,CASSNGLADTSTKQYF
TRBV12-3/TRBV12-4,.,TRBD1,TRBJ1-1,TGTGCCACCGGGACCGGGACAGGGTCCCCTGAAGCTTTCTTT,CATGTGTGSPEAFF
TRBV12-3/TRBV12-4,.,.,TRBJ1-1,TGTGCCAGTAACAGGGTTAGTGTCACTGAAGCTTTCTTT,CASNRVSVTEAFF
TRBV24-1,few,.,TRBJ2-7,TGTGCCACCAGTGATTTGCGGGAGCAGTACTTC,CATSDLREQYF
TRBV7-8,once,TRBD1,TRBJ1-2,TGTGCCAGCAGCTTAAGCAGGACAGGGATCACTGGCTACACCTTC,CASSLSRTGITGYTF
TRBV7-7,many,TRBD1,TRBJ2-6,TGTGCTAGCAGCTTAAGTCAGGGGGCATCGGCTGGGGCCAACGTCCTGACTTTC,CASSLSQGASAGANVLTF
TRBV29-1,.,TRBD1,TRBJ2-3,TGCAGCGTACAACCTAGAGGGGGCGTGACAGATACGCAGTATTTT,CSVQPRGGVTDTQYF
TRBV11-2,.,.,TRBJ2-1,TGTGCCAGCAGAGGCCCCGGGACACACAATGAGCAGTTCTTC,CASRGPGTHNEQFF
TRBV24-1,.,TRBD1,TRBJ2-1,TGTGCCACCGGGACAGGGGTCGACAATGAGCAGTTCTTC,CATGTGVDNEQFF
TRBV5-1,.,.,TRBJ2-7,TGCGCCAGCAGCTTGGAAGTCAGGGGAGACGAGCAGTACTTC,CASSLEVRGDEQYF
TRBV27,many,.,TRBJ2-6,TGTGCCAGCAGTTCCCCGCCGGCATACTCTGGGGCCAACGTCCTGACTTTC,CASSSPPAYSGANVLTF
TRBV15,.,.,TRBJ2-1,TGTGCCACCAGCAGAGATAACCGGGGAGCCCACAATGAGCAGTTCTTC,CATSRDNRGAHNEQFF
TRBV11-1,few,TRBD1,TRBJ1-1,TGTGCCAGCAGCTTAGAGGACAGGGGAACTGAAGCTTTCTTT,CASSLEDRGTEAFF
TRBV6-2/TRBV6-3,many,.,TRBJ1-2,TGTGCCAGCAAGGACAGCCCGTGGGAGGGCTACACCTTC,CASKDSPWEGYTF
TRBV5-5,.,TRBD2,TRBJ2-1,TGTGCCAGCAGCTTAGCGGGGGCCCTAACCTACAATGAGCAGTTCTTC,CASSLAGALTYNEQFF
TRBV28,few,.,TRBJ1-4,TGTGCCAGCAGTTTTAGCGACGGTAATGAAAAACTGTTTTTT,CASSFSDGNEKLFF
TRBV7-4,.,.,TRBJ2-5,TGTGCCAGCAGCCTACCCCGGGAGACCCAGTACTTC,CASSLPRETQYF
TRBV5-1,.,TRBD1,TRBJ2-2,TGCGCCAGCAGCTTCGGGACAGGGATTTCCGGGGAGCTGTTTTTT,CASSFGTGISGELFF
TRBV7-8,few,.,TRBJ2-1,TGTGCCAGCAGCTTTACCGGGGCCACCTACAATGAGCAGTTCTTC,CASSFTGATYNEQFF
TRBV3-1,few,.,TRBJ2-7,TGTGCCAGCAGCCAAGGGGCAGGGGCCTCCTACGAGCAGTACTTC,CASSQGAGASYEQYF
TRBV15,few,TRBD2,TRBJ2-4,TGTGCCACCAGCAGAGATTTAAAAACTAGCGCCTTAAAAAAAAACATTCAGTACTTC,CATSRDLKTSALKKNIQYF
TRBV25-1,.,.,TRBJ2-2,TGTGCCAGCAGTGATTTACAGAACACCGGGGAGCTGTTTTTT,CASSDLQNTGELFF
TRBV12-5,few,TRBD2,TRBJ2-1,TGTGCTAGTGGTTTTTTTAGCGGGAGGCCCGGCTACAATGAGCAGTTCTTC,CASGFFSGRPGYNEQFF
TRBV4-1,.,.,TRBJ1-2,TGCGCCAGCAGCCAAGACCAGGCAGGGGCGTATGGCTACACCTTC,CASSQDQAGAYGYTF
TRBV18,many,.,TRBJ2-3,TGTGCCAGCTCACCGGGGACGGCGACAGATACGCAGTATTTT,CASSPGTATDTQYF
TRBV27,few,TRBD1,TRBJ2-7,TGTGCCAGCAGCGAGACAGGGGCCCTCTACGAGCAGTACTTC,CASSETGALYEQYF
TRBV5-6,.,.,TRBJ2-7,TGTGCCAGCAGCTTACAGGGGGGGTACGAGCAGTACTTC,CASSLQGGYEQYF
TRBV5-1,.,.,TRBJ1-1,TGCGCCAGCAGCTTGGAAGGGGGGAGGAACACTGAAGCTTTCTTT,CASSLEGGRNTEAFF
TRBV7-6,many,.,TRBJ2-6,TGTGCCAGCAGGACTAATTCTGGGGCCAACGTCCTGACTTTC,CASRTNSGANVLTF
TRBV10-3,few,.,TRBJ1-1,TGTGCCATCAGGGCCCCCATTGGAGGGACTGAAGCTTTCTTT,CAIRAPIGGTEAFF
TRBV28,few,.,TRBJ2-7,TGTGCCAGCAGCTTACCAGCGACCTACGAGCAGTACTTC,CASSLPATYEQYF
TRBV20-1,.,TRBD2,TRBJ2-5,TGCAGTGCTGGCCCCCCTGGAGCGGGGGAGGTAGAGACCCAGTACTTC,CSAGPPGAGEVETQYF
TRBV7-8,.,.,TRBJ1-5,TGTGCCAGCAGCTTACATAGCAATCAGCCCCAGCATTTT,CASSLHSNQPQHF
TRBV6-2/TRBV6-3,few,.,TRBJ2-5,TGTGCCAGCAGGGAACCAGGGGAAGAGACCCAGTACTTC,CASREPGEETQYF
TRBV29-1,many,TRBD1,TRBJ2-7,TGCAGCGTGGCCGGGACAGGGCCTACTTACGAGCAGTACTTC,CSVAGTGPTYEQYF
TRBV11-2,.,.,TRBJ2-5,TGTGCCAGCAGTTCGGTGGCCCAGTACTTC,CASSSVAQYF
TRBV20-1,few,.,TRBJ1-2,TGCAGTGCTAGAGTGGGCTATGGCTACACCTTC,CSARVGYGYTF
TRBV5-1,few,.,TRBJ2-7,TGCGCCAGCAGCTTGGATCCGACAGGCTCCTACGAGCAGTACTTC,CASSLDPTGSYEQYF
TRBV3-1,many,TRBD2,TRBJ2-5,TGTGCCAGCAGCCCGCCGGGACTAGCGGAAGAGACCCAGTACTTC,CASSPPGLAEETQYF
TRBV19,few,.,TRBJ1-5,TGTGCCAGTAACCAGGGAGGCAATCAGCCCCAGCATTTT,CASNQGGNQPQHF
TRBV25-1,.,.,TRBJ2-6,TGTGCCAGCAAGGGGGATACGCGCGGGGCCAACGTCCTGACTTTC,CASKGDTRGANVLTF
TRBV19,few,.,TRBJ2-2,TGTGCCAGTAGTATCTCCGGCAGGAACACCGGGGAGCTGTTTTTT,CASSISGRNTGELFF
TRBV7-9,.,.,TRBJ1-5,TGTGCCAGCAGCTTAGGTTCTCAGCCCCAGCATTTT,CASSLGSQPQHF
TRBV10-3,few,.,TRBJ1-4,TGTGCCATCAGTGAGACCCCACAGGGTGGGGGTGAAAAACTGTTTTTT,CAISETPQGGGEKLFF
TRBV7-9,many,TRBD1,TRBJ1-6,TGTGCCAGCAGCAGCCACGAGGACAGGGGTACCCGATCACCCCTCCACTTT,CASSSHEDRGTRSPLHF
TRBV20-1,many,TRBD1,TRBJ2-5,TGCAGTGGGGGAAGGGGGCTCGGTGAGACCCAGTACTTC,CSGGRGLGETQYF
TRBV11-2,many,.,TRBJ2-2,TGTGCCAGCAGCTTAGGGGGCTCTCAACTCACCGGAGAGCTGTTTTTT,CASSLGGSQLTGELFF
TRBV6-6,few,TRBD1,TRBJ2-3,TGTGCCAGCAGTTACGGGGGACAGATGGGGACAGATACGCAGTATTTT,CASSYGGQMGTDTQYF
TRBV12-3/TRBV12-4,few,.,TRBJ2-3,TGTGCCAGCAGTTTAATGACAGATACGCAGTATTTT,CASSLMTDTQYF
TRBV6-1,few,TRBD1,TRBJ2-5,TGTGCCAGCAGTGGGACAGGGGAGAGCCAGTACTTC,CASSGTGESQYF